Listed here are 23 T cell receptor beta chains from one sample, sequenced in a study of blood T cell repertoires in COVID-19. Profiling relied on immunoSEQ multiplex PCR, and the TCRdb table lists in-frame clones only, not all of them. The sample consists of 300,000 to 400,000 clones, 85% of them appearing once. The sequenced material came from peripheral blood. The source is a human donor in a cohort sampled during active COVID-19.

V usage is TRBV28 and J usage is TRBJ1-2; TRBD1 matches at 9 bases. V lost 8 bases to trimming and J lost 7 bases; unmatched junction nucleotides: 17. Germline-derived CDR1 and CDR2 are MDHEN and SYDVKM. CDR3 length: 16 amino acids. The DNA for the CDR3 is TGTGCCAGCCATATCTCCTACTCCGGGACAGGGTCTGGCTACACCTTC. This encodes CASHISYSGTGSGYTF.

V and J are TRBV6-4 and TRBJ1-2; 7 nucleotides align to TRBD1. There are 17 residues in the CDR3. Germline CDR1 is MRHNA and CDR2 is SNTAGT. V dropped 0 bases and J dropped 0; count of bases not matched to a gene: 7. In nucleotides, the CDR3 is TGTGCCAGCAGTGACTCCTCTGGACAGGAAGCTAACTATGGCTACACCTTC. Its protein is CASSDSSGQEANYGYTF.

The table lists this clone with a count of one. The chain joins TRBV19 to TRBJ1-5, with a weak D call TRBD1 (5 bases). The CDR3 is 17 residues long. V was clipped by 2 bases and J by 1 base, with 15 bases between them. Germline V gene lookup returns CDR1 LNHDA and CDR2 SQIVND (reference sequence). This chain's CDR3 is CASSIFRGGNSNQPQHF. Written as DNA, the CDR3 is TGTGCCAGTAGTATATTTCGTGGGGGGAACAGCAATCAGCCCCAGCATTTT.

The chain combines TRBV27 with TRBJ2-7; 7 nucleotides align to TRBD1. The CDR3 is 14 residues long. The germline V gene encodes CDR1 MNHEY and CDR2 SMNVEV (reference sequence). J was trimmed by 2 bases and V by 6 bases; bases with no gene match: 7. In DNA, the CDR3 is TGTGCCAGCAGGCGCAGGGGGATTGCCTACGAGCAGTACTTC. Its translation is CASRRRGIAYEQYF.

The V gene is TRBV30, the J gene TRBJ2-3, with D possibly TRBD2 on 6 matching bases. CDR3 length: 15 amino acids. The germline CDR1 and CDR2 sequences are GTSNPN and SVGIG (reference sequence). The V end was cut by 3 bases, the J end by 3 bases, with 16 bases between. In DNA, the CDR3 is TGTGCCTGGAGCCTAGGAGGGAGAGGGACAGATACGCAGTATTTT. Translating it yields CAWSLGGRGTDTQYF.

The chain is built from TRBV6-5 and TRBJ1-1, with TRBD1 as a possible D gene (6 bases). The CDR3 has 16 amino acids. Germline CDR1 is MNHEY and CDR2 is SVGAGI. Trimming shortened V by 3 bases and J by 4 bases, and 18 bases separated the two germline ends. CDR3 region: CASSYTKQGGGTEAFF. The CDR3, as DNA: TGTGCCAGCAGTTATACAAAACAGGGTGGGGGCACTGAAGCTTTCTTT.

V gene TRBV25-1 combines with J gene TRBJ1-1, with a tentative D call TRBD1 (6 bases). From germline, CDR1 is MGHDK and CDR2 SYGVNS. CDR3 size: 14 residues. V lost 7 bases to trimming and J lost 0 bases, with 12 bases between them. This CDR3 is CASNLGGLNTEAFF. CDR3 bases: TGTGCCAGCAACCTCGGGGGGCTGAACACTGAAGCTTTCTTT.

The V gene is TRBV2, the J gene TRBJ1-1, with TRBD1 matching over 7 bases. V was clipped by 5 bases and J by 1 base; unmatched bases: 7. CDR1 is SNHLY and CDR2 is FYNNEI in the germline V gene. This CDR3 comprises 15 residues. CDR3 coding DNA: TGTGCCAGCAGTACCGAGGGACAGCAGAACACTGAAGCTTTCTTT. Protein product: CASSTEGQQNTEAFF.

The CDR3 spells CASGDSRYRNYEQYF. The CDR3 DNA follows: TGTGCCAGCGGGGATAGTCGGTACAGGAATTACGAGCAGTACTTC. The rearrangement joins TRBV5-6 to TRBJ2-7, with D possibly being TRBD1 (5 bases). Germline V gene data show CDR1 as SGHDT and CDR2 as YYEEEE. The CDR3 consists of 15 residues. Trimming took 7 bases from V and 4 from J, leaving 21 bases between them.

This clone occurred a few times. The chain uses TRBV10-1 and TRBJ1-2; D is undetermined. Trimming pared 3 bases from V and 4 bases from J, leaving 6 bases between. CDR1 and CDR2 (germline): WNHNN, SYGVQD (reference sequence). The CDR3 is 12 amino acids. Here the CDR3 DNA reads TGCGCCAGCAGTGACGGTGGCTATGGCTACACCTTC. Translated: CASSDGGYGYTF.

The rearrangement links TRBV6-5 to TRBJ2-7; 12 bases agree with TRBD2. The CDR3 has 13 residues. V shed 6 bases, J shed 6 bases, and the junction held 3 bases outside the gene matches. Looked up from germline, CDR1 is MNHEY and CDR2 is SVGAGI. In DNA, the CDR3 is TGTGCCAGCAGCGGACTAGCGGGGAGCGAGCAGTACTTC. This gives the protein CASSGLAGSEQYF.

V is TRBV7-2 and J is TRBJ1-2; D gene unclear. The V end was cut by 1 base, the J end by 2 bases, with 5 bases between. The germline V gene encodes CDR1 SGHTA and CDR2 FQGNSA. The CDR3 spans 13 residues. The CDR3 nucleotides are TGTGCCAGCAGCTTAGGTCAGAACTATGGCTACACCTTC. Translation gives CASSLGQNYGYTF.

The chain joins TRBV11-2 to TRBJ2-7; D gene uncertain. Trimming removed 1 base at V and 5 bases at J, with 12 bases between. The CDR3 sequence is 14 residues long. Germline V gene sequence: CDR1 SGHAT, CDR2 FQNNGV. CDR3 sequence reads: CASSLVLGYNEQYF. The CDR3 nucleotides are TGTGCCAGCAGCTTAGTCCTAGGTTACAACGAGCAGTACTTC. The variable domain in full, completed from reference TRBV11-2 and TRBJ2-7, reads EAGVAQSPRYKIIEKRQSVAFWCNPISGHATLYWYQQILGQGPKLLIQFQNNGVVDDSQLPKDRFSAERLKGVDSTLKIQPAKLEDSAVYLCASSLVLGYNEQYFGPGTRLTVT.

The chain joins TRBV9 to TRBJ1-3, with 10 positions matching TRBD1. Germline V gives CDR1 SGDLS, CDR2 YYNGEE. Germline trimming cut 0 bases from V and 7 bases from J; bases unmatched to any gene: 7. The CDR3 totals 16 residues. Written as DNA, the CDR3 is TGTGCCAGCAGCGTAGCTAGGGGACAGGGGACCAACACCATATATTTT. This translates into CASSVARGQGTNTIYF.

The chain couples TRBV7-8 to TRBJ2-1, with a possible D match to TRBD1 (5 bases). Germline V gene data show CDR1 as SGHVS and CDR2 as FQNEAQ. Trimming removed 0 bases from V and 9 bases from J, with 12 bases in between. The CDR3 is made up of 14 amino acids. CDR3: CASSLARFRGEQFF. The CDR3 coding sequence is TGTGCCAGCAGCTTAGCCAGGTTTAGGGGTGAGCAGTTCTTC.

This sequence joins TRBV5-5 and TRBJ1-2; 9 bases match TRBD1. The junction had 5 bases not matched to a gene; V was cut back by 1 base and J by 10 bases. The CDR3 is 13 residues long. The germline V gene encodes CDR1 SGHKS and CDR2 YYEKEE (reference sequence). The CDR3 coding sequence is TGTGCCAGCAGCTTGATGGGGACAGGGAACTACACCTTC. As protein: CASSLMGTGNYTF.

The rearrangement joins TRBV4-2 to TRBJ1-2; the match to TRBD1 covers 7 bases. The CDR3 totals 15 residues. CDR1 and CDR2 from the germline V gene are LGHNA and YNFKEQ. V was pared by 4 bases and J by 7 bases, with 12 bases of the junction left unmatched. CDR3 coding DNA: TGTGCCAGCAGCCCAGGGACAGAGCCTCGCCGTGGCTACACCTTC. The encoded protein is CASSPGTEPRRGYTF.

This chain connects TRBV5-1 to TRBJ2-1, with 10 bases that match TRBD2. There are 15 residues in the CDR3. After removal of 2 bases from V and 9 bases from J, the junction contained 8 bases not matched to a gene. CDR1 SGHRS and CDR2 YFSETQ come from the germline V gene. Here the CDR3 DNA reads TGCGCCAGCAGCTTAAGCGGGGGGGCCAGTAGTGAGCAGTTCTTC. Translating it yields CASSLSGGASSEQFF.

Remarks on this clone: Other DNA sequences of this sample code for an identical CDR3. This chain uses TRBV24-1 with TRBJ2-7, with D maybe TRBD1 (6 bases). CDR1 KGHDR and CDR2 SFDVKD come from the germline V gene. Deletions cut 1 base from V and 4 bases from J, with 7 bases between. The CDR3 sequence is 13 residues long. CDR3 coding DNA: TGTGCCACCAGTGATTTTCAGGGGTACGAGCAGTACTTC. Translated, it gives CATSDFQGYEQYF.

Many counts were recorded for this clone. The sample contains more than one DNA sequence encoding this CDR3. The chain has TRBV25-1 and TRBJ2-7; tentatively, D is TRBD2 (6 bases). V was clipped by 4 bases and J by 7 bases, with 8 bases between them. CDR3 length equals 11 residues. The germline gives CDR1 MGHDK, CDR2 SYGVNS. CDR3 region: CASSVRGEQYF. The CDR3 region has the DNA TGTGCCAGCAGTGTCCGGGGGGAGCAGTACTTC.

The gene calls are TRBV7-3 and TRBJ2-2, with 9 positions matching TRBD1. Germline values: CDR1 SGHTA, CDR2 FQGTGA. The CDR3 runs to 18 residues. Trimming took 0 bases from V and 6 from J; bases not matched to a gene: 11. CDR3: CASSLTERRDRAAGELFF. The CDR3 coding sequence is TGTGCCAGCAGCTTAACTGAGCGGAGGGACAGGGCGGCCGGGGAGCTGTTTTTT. Based on the CDR3 plus reference TRBV7-3 and TRBJ2-2, the full variable domain is GAGVSQTPSNKVTEKGKYVELRCDPISGHTALYWYRQSLGQGPEFLIYFQGTGAADDSGLPNDRFFAVRPEGSVSTLKIQRTERGDSAVYLCASSLTERRDRAAGELFFGEGSRLTVL.

This clone turned up a few times. V and J are TRBV2 and TRBJ1-4, with TRBD1 matching 9 bases. The CDR3 runs to 12 residues. V dropped 3 bases and J dropped 13; count of bases not matched to a gene: 3. The germline CDR1 and CDR2 sequences are SNHLY and FYNNEI. In DNA form, the CDR3 reads TGTGCCAGCAGTGAGGGGACAGGGAGACTGTTTTTT. It specifies CASSEGTGRLFF.

In its sample, this clone was seen once. V gene TRBV7-8 combines with J gene TRBJ1-1, with D possibly being TRBD1 (6 bases). Germline CDR1 reads SGHVS; CDR2 reads FQNEAQ. CDR3 length: 13 amino acids. V lost 5 bases and J 5 bases, leaving 12 bases between the germline ends. The DNA for the CDR3 is TGTGCCAGCAGCCCAGGGGTTAGGACTGAAGCTTTCTTT. Protein product: CASSPGVRTEAFF.